Detailed here is one TCR beta chain. This record comes from a study of T cells in tuberculosis. Chain pairing is unknown; alpha and beta were sequenced separately. Sequencing used immunoSEQ multiplex PCR; TCRdb keeps in-frame clones, though not all of them. Among some 90,000 clones listed, approximately 91% were seen once. V lost 2 bases to trimming and J lost 9 bases; unmatched junction nucleotides: 4. CDR3 length: 13 amino acids. The V gene's germline CDR1 is MNHNS and CDR2 SASEGT. Sorting used thawed, overnight-rested PBMC stained with anti-CD3, a viability dye and GMM-loaded CD1B tetramer. CD1B tetramers were loaded with Rhodococcus equi-derived C32 glucose monomycolate. PBMC for tetramer sorting were first depleted of CD14-expressing monocytes.

The sequence was obtained from an adult woman with latent tuberculosis. Sequencing input: CD1b-GMM tetramer-negative cells sorted from PBMCs. This rearrangement joins TRBV6-1 to TRBJ2-4, with 7 positions matching TRBD2. The CDR3, as DNA: TGTGCCAGCAGTGAACAATGGGGGGGCATTCAGTACTTC. This encodes CASSEQWGGIQYF.